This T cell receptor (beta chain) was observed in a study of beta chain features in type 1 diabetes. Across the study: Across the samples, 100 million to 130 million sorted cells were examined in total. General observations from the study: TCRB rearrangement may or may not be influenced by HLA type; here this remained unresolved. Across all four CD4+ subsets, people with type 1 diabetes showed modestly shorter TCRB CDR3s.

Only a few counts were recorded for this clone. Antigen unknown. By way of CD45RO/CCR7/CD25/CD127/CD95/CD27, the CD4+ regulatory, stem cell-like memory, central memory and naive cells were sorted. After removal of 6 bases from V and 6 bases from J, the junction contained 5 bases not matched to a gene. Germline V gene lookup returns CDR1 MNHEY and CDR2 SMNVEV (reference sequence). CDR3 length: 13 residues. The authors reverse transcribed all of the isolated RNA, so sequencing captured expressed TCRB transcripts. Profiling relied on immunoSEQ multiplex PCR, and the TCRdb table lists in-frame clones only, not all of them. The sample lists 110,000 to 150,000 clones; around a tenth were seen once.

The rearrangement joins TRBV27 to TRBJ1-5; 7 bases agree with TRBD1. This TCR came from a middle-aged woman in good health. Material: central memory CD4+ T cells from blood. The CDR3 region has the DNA TGTGCCAGCAGCGAACAGGGGCGTCAGCCCCAGCATTTT. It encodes CASSEQGRQPQHF.